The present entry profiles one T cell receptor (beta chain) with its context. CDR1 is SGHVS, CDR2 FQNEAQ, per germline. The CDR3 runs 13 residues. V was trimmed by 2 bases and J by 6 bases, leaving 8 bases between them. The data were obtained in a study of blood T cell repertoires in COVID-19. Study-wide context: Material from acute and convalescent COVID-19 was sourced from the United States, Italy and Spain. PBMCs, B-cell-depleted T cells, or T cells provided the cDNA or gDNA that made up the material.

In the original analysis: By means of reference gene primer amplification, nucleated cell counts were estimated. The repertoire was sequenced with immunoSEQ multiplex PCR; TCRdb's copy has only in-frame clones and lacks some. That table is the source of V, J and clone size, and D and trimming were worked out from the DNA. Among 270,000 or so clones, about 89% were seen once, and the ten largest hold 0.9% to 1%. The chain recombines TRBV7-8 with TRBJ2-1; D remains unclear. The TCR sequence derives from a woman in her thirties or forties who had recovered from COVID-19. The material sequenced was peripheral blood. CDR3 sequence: CASSLPPGNEQFF. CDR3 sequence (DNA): TGTGCCAGCAGCTTACCCCCGGGCAATGAGCAGTTCTTC.